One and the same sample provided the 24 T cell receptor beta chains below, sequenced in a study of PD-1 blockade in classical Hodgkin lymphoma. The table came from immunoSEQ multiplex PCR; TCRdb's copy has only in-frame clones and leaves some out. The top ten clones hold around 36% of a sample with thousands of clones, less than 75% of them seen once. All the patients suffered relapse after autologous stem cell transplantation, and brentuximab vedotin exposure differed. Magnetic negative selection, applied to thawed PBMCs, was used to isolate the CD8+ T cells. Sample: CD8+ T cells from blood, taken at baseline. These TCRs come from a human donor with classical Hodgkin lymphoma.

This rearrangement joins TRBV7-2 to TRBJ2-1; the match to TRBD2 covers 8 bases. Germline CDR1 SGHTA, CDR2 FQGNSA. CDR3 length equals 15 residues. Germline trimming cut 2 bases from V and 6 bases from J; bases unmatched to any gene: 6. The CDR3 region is CASSLWGLETNEQFF. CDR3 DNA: TGTGCCAGCAGCTTATGGGGACTAGAAACCAATGAGCAGTTCTTC. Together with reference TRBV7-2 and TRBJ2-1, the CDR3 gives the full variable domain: GAGVSQSPSNKVTEKGKDVELRCDPISGHTALYWYRQSLGQGLEFLIYFQGNSAPDKSGLPSDRFSAERTGGSVSTLTIQRTQQEDSAVYLCASSLWGLETNEQFFGPGTRLTVL.

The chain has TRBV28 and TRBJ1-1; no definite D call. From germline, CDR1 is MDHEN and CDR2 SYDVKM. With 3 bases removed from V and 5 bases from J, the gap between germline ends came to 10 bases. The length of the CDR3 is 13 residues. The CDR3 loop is CASSLGGWTEAFF. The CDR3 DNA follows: TGTGCCAGCAGTTTGGGAGGGTGGACTGAAGCTTTCTTT.

The DNA for the CDR3 is TGTGCCAGCAGCTCAGGATACATGTCCTACGAGCAGTACTTC. Protein product: CASSSGYMSYEQYF. J is TRBJ2-7 and V is TRBV2; no firm D call. The germline CDR1 and CDR2 sequences are SNHLY and FYNNEI. This CDR3 has 14 residues. The V and J ends lost 6 bases and 1 base respectively, with 13 bases between them. Combining the CDR3 with reference TRBV2 and TRBJ2-7 gives the whole variable domain EPEVTQTPSHQVTQMGQEVILRCVPISNHLYFYWYRQILGQKVEFLVSFYNNEISEKSEIFDDQFSVERPDGSNFTLKIRSTKLEDSAMYFCASSSGYMSYEQYFGPGTRLTVT.

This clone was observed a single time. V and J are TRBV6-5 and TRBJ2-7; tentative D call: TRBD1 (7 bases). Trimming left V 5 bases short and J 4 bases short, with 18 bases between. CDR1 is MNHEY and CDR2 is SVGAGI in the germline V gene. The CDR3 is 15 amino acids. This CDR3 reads CASSQTPGGRYEQYF. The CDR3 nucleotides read TGTGCCAGCAGTCAAACCCCAGGGGGGAGGTACGAGCAGTACTTC.

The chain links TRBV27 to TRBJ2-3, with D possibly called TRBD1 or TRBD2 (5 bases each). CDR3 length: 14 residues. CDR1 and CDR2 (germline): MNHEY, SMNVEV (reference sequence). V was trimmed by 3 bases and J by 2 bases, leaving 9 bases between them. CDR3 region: CASSFVGVTDTQYF. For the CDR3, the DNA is TGTGCCAGCAGTTTTGTGGGGGTCACAGATACGCAGTATTTT.

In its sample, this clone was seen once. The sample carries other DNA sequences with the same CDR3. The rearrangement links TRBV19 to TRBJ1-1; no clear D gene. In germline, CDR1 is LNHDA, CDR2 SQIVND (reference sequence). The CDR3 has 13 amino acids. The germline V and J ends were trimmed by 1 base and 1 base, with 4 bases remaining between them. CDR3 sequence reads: CASSIVSNTEAFF. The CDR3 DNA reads TGTGCCAGTAGTATAGTCTCGAACACTGAAGCTTTCTTT.

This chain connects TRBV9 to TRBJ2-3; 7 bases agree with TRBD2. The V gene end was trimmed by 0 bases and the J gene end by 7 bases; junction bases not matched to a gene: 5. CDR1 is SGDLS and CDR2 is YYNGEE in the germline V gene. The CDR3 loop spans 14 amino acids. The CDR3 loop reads CASSVGLAPNTQYF. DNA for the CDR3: TGTGCCAGCAGCGTAGGACTAGCTCCCAATACGCAGTATTTT.

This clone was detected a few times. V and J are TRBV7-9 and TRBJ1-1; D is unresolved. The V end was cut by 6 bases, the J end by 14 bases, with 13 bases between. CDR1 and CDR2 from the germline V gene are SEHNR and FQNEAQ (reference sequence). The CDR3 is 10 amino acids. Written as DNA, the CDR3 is TGTGCCAGCAGAACGCTAGCCATCTTCTTT. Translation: CASRTLAIFF.

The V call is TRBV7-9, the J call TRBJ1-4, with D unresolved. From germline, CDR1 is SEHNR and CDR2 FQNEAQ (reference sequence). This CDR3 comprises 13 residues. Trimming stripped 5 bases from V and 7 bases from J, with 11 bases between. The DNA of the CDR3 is TGTGCCAGCAGCGATGCTTGGGGTGAAAAACTGTTTTTT. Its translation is CASSDAWGEKLFF.

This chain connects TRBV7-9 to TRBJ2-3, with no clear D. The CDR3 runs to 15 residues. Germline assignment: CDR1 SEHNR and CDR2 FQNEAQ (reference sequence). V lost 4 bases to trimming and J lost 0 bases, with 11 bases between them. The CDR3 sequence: CASSYSGSSTDTQYF. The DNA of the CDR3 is TGTGCCAGCAGCTACTCAGGTTCCAGCACAGATACGCAGTATTTT.

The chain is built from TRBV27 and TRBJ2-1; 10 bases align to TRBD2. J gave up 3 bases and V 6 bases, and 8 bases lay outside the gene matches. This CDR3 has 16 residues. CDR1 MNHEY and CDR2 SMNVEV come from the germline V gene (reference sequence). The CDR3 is CASRTYLAGVYNEQFF. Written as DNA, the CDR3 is TGTGCCAGCAGAACCTATCTAGCGGGAGTCTACAATGAGCAGTTCTTC.

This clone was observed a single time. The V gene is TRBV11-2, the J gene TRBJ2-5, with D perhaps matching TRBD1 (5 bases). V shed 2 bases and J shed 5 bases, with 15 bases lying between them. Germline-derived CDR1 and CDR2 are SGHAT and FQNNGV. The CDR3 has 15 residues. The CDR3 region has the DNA TGTGCCAGCAGCTTACTCGGGCAGGGTGGCGAGACCCAGTACTTC. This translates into CASSLLGQGGETQYF.

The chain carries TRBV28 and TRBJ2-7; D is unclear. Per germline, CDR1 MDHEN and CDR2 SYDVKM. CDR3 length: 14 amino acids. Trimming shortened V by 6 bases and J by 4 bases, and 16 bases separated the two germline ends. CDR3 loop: CASSLNGPIYEQYV. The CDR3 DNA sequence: TGTGCCAGCAGCCTCAACGGGCCCATTTACGAGCAGTACGTC.

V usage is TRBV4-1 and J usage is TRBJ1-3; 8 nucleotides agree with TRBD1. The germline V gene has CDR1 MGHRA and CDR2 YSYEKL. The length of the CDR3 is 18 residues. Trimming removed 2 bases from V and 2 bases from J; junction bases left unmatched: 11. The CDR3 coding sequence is TGCGCCAGCAGCCAACTATGGAAGACAGGGGAGACTGGAAACACCATATATTTT. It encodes CASSQLWKTGETGNTIYF.

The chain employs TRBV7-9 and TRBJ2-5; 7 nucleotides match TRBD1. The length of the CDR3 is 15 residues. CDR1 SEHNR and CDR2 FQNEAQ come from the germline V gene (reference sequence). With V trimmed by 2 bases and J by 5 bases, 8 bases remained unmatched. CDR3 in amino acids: CASSLFPDREETQYF. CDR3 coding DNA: TGTGCCAGCAGCTTATTCCCCGACAGGGAGGAGACCCAGTACTTC.

The CDR3 region is CASSTPLAGEANEQFF. CDR3 coding DNA: TGTGCCAGCAGCACCCCACTAGCGGGAGAGGCCAATGAGCAGTTCTTC. J is TRBJ2-1 and V is TRBV7-8, with 11 bases identical to TRBD2. V trimming: 5 bases; J trimming: 6 bases; junction bases outside the gene matches: 9. The CDR3 length is 16 residues. Germline CDR1 reads SGHVS; CDR2 reads FQNEAQ.

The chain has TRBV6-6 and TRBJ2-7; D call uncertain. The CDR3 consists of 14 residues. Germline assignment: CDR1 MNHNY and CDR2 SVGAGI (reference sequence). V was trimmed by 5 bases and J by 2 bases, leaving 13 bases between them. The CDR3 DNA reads TGTGCCAGCAGTGATGGCGAGAGTCCCTACGAGCAGTACGTC. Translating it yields CASSDGESPYEQYV.

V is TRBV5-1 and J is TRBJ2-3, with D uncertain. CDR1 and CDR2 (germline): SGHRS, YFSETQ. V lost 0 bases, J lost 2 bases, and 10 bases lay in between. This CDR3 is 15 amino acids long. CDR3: CASSLEGFATDTQYF. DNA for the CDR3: TGCGCCAGCAGCTTGGAGGGATTTGCCACAGATACGCAGTATTTT.

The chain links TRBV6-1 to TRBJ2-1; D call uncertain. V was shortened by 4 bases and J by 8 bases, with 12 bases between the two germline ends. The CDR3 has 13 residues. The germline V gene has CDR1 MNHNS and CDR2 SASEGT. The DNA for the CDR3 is TGTGCCAGCAGTGGCTTGACCTGGGATGAGCAGTTCTTC. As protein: CASSGLTWDEQFF.

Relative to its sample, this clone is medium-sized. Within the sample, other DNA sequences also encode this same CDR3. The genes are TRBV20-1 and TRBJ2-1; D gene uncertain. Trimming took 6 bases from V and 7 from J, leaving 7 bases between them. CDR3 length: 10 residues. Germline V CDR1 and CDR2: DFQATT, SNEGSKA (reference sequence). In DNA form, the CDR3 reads TGCAGTGCCCAAGAGAATGAGCAGTTCTTC. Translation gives CSAQENEQFF.

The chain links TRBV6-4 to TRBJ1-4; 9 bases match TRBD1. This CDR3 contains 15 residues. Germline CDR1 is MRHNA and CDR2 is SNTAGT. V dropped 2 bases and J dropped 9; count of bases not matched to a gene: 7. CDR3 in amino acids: CASSDQGQGVQKLFF. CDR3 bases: TGTGCCAGCAGTGACCAGGGACAGGGAGTACAAAAACTGTTTTTT.

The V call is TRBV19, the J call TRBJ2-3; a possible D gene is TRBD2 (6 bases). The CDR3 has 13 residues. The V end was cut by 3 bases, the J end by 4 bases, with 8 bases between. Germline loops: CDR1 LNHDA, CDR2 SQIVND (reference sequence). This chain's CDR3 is CASSIGGPDTQYF. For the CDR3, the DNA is TGTGCCAGTAGTATCGGGGGACCAGATACGCAGTATTTT.

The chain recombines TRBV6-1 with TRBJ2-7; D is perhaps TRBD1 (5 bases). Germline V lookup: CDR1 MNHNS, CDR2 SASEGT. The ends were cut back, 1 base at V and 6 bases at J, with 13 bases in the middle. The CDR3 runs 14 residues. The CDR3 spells CASSEGRQSGEQYV. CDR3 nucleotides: TGTGCCAGCAGTGAAGGAAGACAGTCTGGCGAGCAGTACGTC.

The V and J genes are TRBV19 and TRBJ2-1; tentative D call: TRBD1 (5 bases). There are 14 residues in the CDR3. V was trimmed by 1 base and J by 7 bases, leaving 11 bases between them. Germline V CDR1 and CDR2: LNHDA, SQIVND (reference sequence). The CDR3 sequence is CASSIVQGSNEQFF. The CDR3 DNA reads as TGTGCCAGTAGTATAGTCCAGGGTTCTAATGAGCAGTTCTTC.